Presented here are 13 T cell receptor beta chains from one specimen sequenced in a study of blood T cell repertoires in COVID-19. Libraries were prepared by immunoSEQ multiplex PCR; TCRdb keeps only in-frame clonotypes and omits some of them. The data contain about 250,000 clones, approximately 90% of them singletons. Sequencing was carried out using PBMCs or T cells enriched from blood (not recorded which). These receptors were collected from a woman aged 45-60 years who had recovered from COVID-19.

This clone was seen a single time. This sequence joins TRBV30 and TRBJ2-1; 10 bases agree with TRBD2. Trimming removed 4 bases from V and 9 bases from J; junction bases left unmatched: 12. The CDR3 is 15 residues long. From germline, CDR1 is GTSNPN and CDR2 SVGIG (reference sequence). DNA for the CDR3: TGTGCCTGGACTATTCTAGCGGGAGTAGTAGGTGAGCAGTTCTTC. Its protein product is CAWTILAGVVGEQFF.

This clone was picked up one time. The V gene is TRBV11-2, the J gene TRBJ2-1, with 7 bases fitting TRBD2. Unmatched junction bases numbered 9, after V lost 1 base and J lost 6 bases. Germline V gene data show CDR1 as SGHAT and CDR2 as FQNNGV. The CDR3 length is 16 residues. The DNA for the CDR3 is TGTGCCAGCAGCTTAGTATCGGCGGGAGTATTCAATGAGCAGTTCTTC. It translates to CASSLVSAGVFNEQFF.

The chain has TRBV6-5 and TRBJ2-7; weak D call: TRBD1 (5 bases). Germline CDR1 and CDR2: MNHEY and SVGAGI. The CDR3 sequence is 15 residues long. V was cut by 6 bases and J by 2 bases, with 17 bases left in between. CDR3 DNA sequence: TGTGCCAGCAGCCAGCGCCGAATAGGGGCCTACGAGCAGTACTTC. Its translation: CASSQRRIGAYEQYF.

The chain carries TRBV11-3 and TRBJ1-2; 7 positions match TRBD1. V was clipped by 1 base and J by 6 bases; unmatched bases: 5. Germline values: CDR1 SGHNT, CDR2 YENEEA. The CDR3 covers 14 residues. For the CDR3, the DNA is TGTGCCAGCAGCTTAGCAGGGGACAGCAATGGCTACACCTTC. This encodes CASSLAGDSNGYTF. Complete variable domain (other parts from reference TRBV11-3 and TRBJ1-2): EAGVVQSPRYKIIEKKQPVAFWCNPISGHNTLYWYLQNLGQGPELLIRYENEEAVDDSQLPKDRFSAERLKGVDSTLKIQPAELGDSAVYLCASSLAGDSNGYTFGSGTRLTVV.

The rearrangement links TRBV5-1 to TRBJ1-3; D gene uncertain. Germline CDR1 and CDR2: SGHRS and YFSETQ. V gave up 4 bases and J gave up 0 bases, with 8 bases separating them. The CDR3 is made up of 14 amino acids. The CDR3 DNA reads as TGCGCCAGCAGCGAGGAGAGCTCTGGAAACACCATATATTTT. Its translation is CASSEESSGNTIYF.

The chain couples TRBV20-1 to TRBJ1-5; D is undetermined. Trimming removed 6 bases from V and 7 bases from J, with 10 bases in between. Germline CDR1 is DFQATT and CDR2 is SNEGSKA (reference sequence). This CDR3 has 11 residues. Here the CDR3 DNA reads TGCAGTGCGGGCGCACGGCAGCCCCAGCATTTT. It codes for CSAGARQPQHF.

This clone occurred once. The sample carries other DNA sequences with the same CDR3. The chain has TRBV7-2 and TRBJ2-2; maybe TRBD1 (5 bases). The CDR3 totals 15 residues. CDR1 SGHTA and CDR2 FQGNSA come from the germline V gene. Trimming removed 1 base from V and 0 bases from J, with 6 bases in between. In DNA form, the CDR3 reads TGTGCCAGCAGCTTAGAAGGGGCGAACACCGGGGAGCTGTTTTTT. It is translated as CASSLEGANTGELFF. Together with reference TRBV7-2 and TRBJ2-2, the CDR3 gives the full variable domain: GAGVSQSPSNKVTEKGKDVELRCDPISGHTALYWYRQSLGQGLEFLIYFQGNSAPDKSGLPSDRFSAERTGGSVSTLTIQRTQQEDSAVYLCASSLEGANTGELFFGEGSRLTVL.

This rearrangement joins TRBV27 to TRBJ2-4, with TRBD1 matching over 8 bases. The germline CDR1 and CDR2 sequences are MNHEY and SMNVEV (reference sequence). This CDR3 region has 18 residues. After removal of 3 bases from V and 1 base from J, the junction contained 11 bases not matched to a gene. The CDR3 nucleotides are TGTGCCAGCAGTTTTAGGGGCCCCCGGGACAGGGCCAAAAACATTCAGTACTTC. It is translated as CASSFRGPRDRAKNIQYF.

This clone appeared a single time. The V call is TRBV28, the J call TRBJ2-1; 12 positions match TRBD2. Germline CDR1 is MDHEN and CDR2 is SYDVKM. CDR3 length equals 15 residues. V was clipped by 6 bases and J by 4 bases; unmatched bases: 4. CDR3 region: CASSSLAGGYNEQFF. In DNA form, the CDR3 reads TGTGCCAGCAGCTCGCTAGCGGGAGGGTACAATGAGCAGTTCTTC.

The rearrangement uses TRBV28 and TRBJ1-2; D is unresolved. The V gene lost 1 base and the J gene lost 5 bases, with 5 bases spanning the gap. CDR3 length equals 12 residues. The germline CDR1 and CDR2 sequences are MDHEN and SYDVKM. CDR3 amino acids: CASSLSRYGYTF. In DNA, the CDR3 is TGTGCCAGCAGTTTATCGAGGTATGGCTACACCTTC.

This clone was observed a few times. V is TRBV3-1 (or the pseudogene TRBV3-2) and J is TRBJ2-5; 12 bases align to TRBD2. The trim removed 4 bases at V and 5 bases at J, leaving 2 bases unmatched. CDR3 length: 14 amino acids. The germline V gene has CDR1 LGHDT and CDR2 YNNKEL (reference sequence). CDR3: CASSRLAGAETQYF. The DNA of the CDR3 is TGTGCCAGCAGCCGACTAGCGGGAGCTGAGACCCAGTACTTC.

CDR3 DNA: TGTGCCAGCAGCTCGACCTCCGGGACAGGGGGCGAAGGGACTGAAGCTTTCTTT. This gives the protein CASSSTSGTGGEGTEAFF. The chain carries TRBV7-9 and TRBJ1-1, with 12 bases identical to TRBD1. CDR3 length equals 18 residues. The germline V gene encodes CDR1 SEHNR and CDR2 FQNEAQ (reference sequence). J lost 5 bases, V lost 4 bases, and 14 bases had no gene match.

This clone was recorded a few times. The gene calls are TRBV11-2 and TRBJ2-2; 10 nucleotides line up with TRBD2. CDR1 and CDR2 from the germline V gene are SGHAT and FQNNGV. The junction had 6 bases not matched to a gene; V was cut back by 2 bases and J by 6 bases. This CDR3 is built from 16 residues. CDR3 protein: CASSLLSSGSPGELFF. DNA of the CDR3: TGTGCCAGCAGCTTATTATCTAGCGGGAGTCCCGGGGAGCTGTTTTTT.